This T cell receptor (beta chain) was recorded in a study of neurological immune-mediated disorders. This clonotype was seen ten or more times. Described time point: technical triplicate 3. V lost 4 bases and J 0 bases, leaving 12 bases between the germline ends. This CDR3 region has 15 residues. CDR1 SGHRS and CDR2 YFSETQ come from the germline V gene. TCRdb reprocessed the 5' RACE reads via MiXCR and lists one record per CDR3 protein. The sample includes about 44,000 distinct CDR3 sequences, 20% to 25% seen only once; the top ten take 3.5% to 5%. The sample taken for sequencing was PBMCs. The rearrangement links TRBV5-1 to TRBJ2-3; the D gene is possibly TRBD1 (6 bases). This receptor was identified in a man between 60 and 75 years old with HTLV-1-associated myelopathy (HAM/TSP). The CDR3 sequence: CASSQHRASTDTQYF. CDR3 bases: TGCGCCAGCAGCCAGCACAGGGCGAGCACAGATACGCAGTATTTT.